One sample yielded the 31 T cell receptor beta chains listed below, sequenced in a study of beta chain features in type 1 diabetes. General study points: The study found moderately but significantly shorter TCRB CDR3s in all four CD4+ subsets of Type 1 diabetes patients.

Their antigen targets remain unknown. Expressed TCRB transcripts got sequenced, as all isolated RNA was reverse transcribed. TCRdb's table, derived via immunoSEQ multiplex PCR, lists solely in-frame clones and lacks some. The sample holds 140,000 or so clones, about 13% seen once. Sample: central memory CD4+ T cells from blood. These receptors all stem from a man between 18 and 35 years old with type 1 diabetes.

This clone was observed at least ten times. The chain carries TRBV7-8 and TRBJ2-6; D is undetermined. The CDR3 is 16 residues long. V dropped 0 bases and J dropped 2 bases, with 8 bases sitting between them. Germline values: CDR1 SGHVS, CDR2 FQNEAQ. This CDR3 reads CASSLAQGTGANVLTF. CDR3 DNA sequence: TGTGCCAGCAGCTTAGCGCAAGGCACTGGGGCCAACGTCCTGACTTTC. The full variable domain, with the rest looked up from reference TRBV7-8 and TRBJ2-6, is GAGVSQSPRYKVAKRGQDVALRCDPISGHVSLFWYQQALGQGPEFLTYFQNEAQLDKSGLPSDRFFAERPEGSVSTLKIQRTQQEDSAVYLCASSLAQGTGANVLTFGAGSRLTVL.

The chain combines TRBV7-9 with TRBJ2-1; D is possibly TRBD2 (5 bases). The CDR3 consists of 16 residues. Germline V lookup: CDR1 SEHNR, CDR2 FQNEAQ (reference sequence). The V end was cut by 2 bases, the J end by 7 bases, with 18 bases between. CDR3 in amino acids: CASSLMVGRRGNEQFF. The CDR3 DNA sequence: TGTGCCAGCAGCTTAATGGTCGGCCGACGGGGAAATGAGCAGTTCTTC.

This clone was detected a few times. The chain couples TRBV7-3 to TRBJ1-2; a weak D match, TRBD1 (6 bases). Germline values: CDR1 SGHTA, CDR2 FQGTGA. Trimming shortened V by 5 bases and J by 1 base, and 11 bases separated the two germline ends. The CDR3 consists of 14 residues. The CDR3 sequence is CASSEGQLNYGYTF. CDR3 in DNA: TGTGCCAGCAGCGAGGGACAACTTAACTATGGCTACACCTTC.

Here the CDR3 DNA reads TGTGCCAGCAGCCGAGTCAAGGGCACCCTCCACTTT. Translation gives CASSRVKGTLHF. The chain couples TRBV6-6 to TRBJ1-6; D call uncertain. Between the trimmed V and J ends, which lost 6 bases and 14 bases, there was a span of 14 bases. From germline, CDR1 is MNHNY and CDR2 SVGAGI (reference sequence). The CDR3 is 12 residues long.

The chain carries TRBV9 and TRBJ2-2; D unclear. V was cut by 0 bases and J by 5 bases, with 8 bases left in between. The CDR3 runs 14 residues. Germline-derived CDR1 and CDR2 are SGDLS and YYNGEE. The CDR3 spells CASSVEGVTGELFF. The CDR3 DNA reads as TGTGCCAGCAGCGTAGAGGGTGTAACCGGGGAGCTGTTTTTT.

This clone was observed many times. The CDR3: CASSQVDARLVNEQFF. The CDR3 DNA sequence: TGTGCCAGCAGCCAAGTAGATGCCCGCCTTGTCAATGAGCAGTTCTTC. The chain uses TRBV14 and TRBJ2-1, with D hard to call. The length of the CDR3 is 16 residues. Trimming took off 1 base at V and 6 bases at J, with 16 bases between the two ends. CDR1 is SGHDN and CDR2 is FVKESK in the germline V gene.

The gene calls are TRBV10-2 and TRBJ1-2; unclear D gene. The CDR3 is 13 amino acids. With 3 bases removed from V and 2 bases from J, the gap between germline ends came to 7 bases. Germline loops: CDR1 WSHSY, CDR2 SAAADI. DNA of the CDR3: TGCGCCAGCAGTGACGGGGTGAACTATGGCTACACCTTC. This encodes CASSDGVNYGYTF.

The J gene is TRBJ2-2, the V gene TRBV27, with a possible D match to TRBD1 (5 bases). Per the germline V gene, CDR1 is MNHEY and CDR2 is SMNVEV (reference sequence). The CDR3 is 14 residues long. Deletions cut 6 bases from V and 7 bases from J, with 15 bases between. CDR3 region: CASSLDRGSGELFF. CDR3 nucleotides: TGTGCCAGCAGCCTAGACAGAGGTAGCGGGGAGCTGTTTTTT.

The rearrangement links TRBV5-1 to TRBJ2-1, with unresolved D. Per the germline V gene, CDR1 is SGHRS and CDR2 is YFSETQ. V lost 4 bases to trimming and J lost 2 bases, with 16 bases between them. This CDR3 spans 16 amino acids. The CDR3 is CASSPIPGPTYNEQFF. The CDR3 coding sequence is TGCGCCAGCAGCCCCATCCCGGGCCCCACCTACAATGAGCAGTTCTTC.

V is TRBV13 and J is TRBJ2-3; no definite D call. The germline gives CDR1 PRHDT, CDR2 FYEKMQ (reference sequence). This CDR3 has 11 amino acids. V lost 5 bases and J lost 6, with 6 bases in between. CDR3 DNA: TGTGCCAGCAGCCTCTCGGATACGCAGTATTTT. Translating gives CASSLSDTQYF.

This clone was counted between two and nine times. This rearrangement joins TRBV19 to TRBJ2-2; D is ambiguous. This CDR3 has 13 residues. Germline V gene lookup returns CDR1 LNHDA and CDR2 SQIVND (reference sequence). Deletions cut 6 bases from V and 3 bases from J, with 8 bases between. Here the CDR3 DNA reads TGTGCCAGTAGAGGGTTGGACACCGGGGAGCTGTTTTTT. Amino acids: CASRGLDTGELFF.

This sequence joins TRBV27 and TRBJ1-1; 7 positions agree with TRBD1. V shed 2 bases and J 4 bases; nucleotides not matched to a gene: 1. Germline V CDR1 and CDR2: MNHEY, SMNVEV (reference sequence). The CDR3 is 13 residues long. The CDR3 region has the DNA TGTGCCAGCAGTTTACAGGGGGTCACTGAAGCTTTCTTT. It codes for CASSLQGVTEAFF.

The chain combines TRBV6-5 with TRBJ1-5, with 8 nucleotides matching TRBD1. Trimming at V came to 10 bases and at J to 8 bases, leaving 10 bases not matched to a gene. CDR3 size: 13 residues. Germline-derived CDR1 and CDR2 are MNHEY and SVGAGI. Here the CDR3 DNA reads TGTGCCACGGGGACAGGCGGTAGGGAGCCCCAGCATTTT. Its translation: CATGTGGREPQHF.

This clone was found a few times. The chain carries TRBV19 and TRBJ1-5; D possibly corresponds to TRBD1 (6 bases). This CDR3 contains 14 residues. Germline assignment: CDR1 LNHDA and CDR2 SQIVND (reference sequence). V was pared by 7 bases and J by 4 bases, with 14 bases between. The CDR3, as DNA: TGTGCCAGTAAGGGGGATGGGGTAAATCAGCCCCAGCATTTT. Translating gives CASKGDGVNQPQHF.

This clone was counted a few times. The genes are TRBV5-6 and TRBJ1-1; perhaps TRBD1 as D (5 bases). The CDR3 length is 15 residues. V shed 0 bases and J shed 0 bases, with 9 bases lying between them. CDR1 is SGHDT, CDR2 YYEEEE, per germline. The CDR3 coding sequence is TGTGCCAGCAGCTTGGTGGGACCGTTGAACACTGAAGCTTTCTTT. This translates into CASSLVGPLNTEAFF.

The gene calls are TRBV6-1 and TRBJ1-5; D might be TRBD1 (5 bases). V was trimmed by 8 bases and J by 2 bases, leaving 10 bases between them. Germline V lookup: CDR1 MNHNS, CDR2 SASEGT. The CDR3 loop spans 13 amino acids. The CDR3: CASEGRRNQPQHF. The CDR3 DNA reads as TGTGCCAGCGAGGGACGTCGCAATCAGCCCCAGCATTTT.

In DNA form, the CDR3 reads TGTGCCAGCAGCCAAGATGAGACAGGCCCTCTACGGGGGAGCTCCTACGAGCAGTACTTC. This gives the protein CASSQDETGPLRGSSYEQYF. This rearrangement joins TRBV14 to TRBJ2-7; D possibly matches TRBD1 or TRBD2 (6 bases each). Trimming took off 0 bases at V and 0 bases at J, with 24 bases between the two ends. Germline CDR1 reads SGHDN; CDR2 reads FVKESK. The CDR3 sequence is 20 residues long. Supplemented by reference TRBV14 and TRBJ2-7, the full variable domain reads EAGVTQFPSHSVIEKGQTVTLRCDPISGHDNLYWYRRVMGKEIKFLLHFVKESKQDESGMPNNRFLAERTGGTYSTLKVQPAELEDSGVYFCASSQDETGPLRGSSYEQYFGPGTRLTVT.

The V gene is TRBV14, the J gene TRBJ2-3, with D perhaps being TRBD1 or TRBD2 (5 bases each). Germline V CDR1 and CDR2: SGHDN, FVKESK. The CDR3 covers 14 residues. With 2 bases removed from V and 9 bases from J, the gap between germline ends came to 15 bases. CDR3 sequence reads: CASSQWTGAPTQYF. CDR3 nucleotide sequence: TGTGCCAGCAGCCAATGGACCGGGGCACCGACGCAGTATTTT.

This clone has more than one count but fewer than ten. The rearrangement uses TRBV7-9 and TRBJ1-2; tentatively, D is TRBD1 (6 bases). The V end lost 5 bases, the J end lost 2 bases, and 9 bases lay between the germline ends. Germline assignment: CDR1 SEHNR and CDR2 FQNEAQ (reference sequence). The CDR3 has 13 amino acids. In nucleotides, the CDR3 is TGTGCCAGCAGCCGGACAGAAAACTATGGCTACACCTTC. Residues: CASSRTENYGYTF.

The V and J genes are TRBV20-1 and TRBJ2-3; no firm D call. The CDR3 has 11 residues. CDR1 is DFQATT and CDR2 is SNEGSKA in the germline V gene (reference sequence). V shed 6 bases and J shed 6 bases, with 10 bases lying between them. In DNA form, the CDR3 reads TGCAGTGCCCTGCCCAGGGATACGCAGTATTTT. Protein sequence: CSALPRDTQYF.

This chain's CDR3 is CASSAGSSGANVLTF. In nucleotides, the CDR3 is TGTGCCAGCAGTGCGGGGAGCTCTGGGGCCAACGTCCTGACTTTC. The chain employs TRBV6-1 and TRBJ2-6; D is perhaps TRBD2 (5 bases). The CDR3 covers 15 residues. V lost 4 bases, J lost 0 bases, and 7 bases lay in between. Germline V gene data show CDR1 as MNHNS and CDR2 as SASEGT.

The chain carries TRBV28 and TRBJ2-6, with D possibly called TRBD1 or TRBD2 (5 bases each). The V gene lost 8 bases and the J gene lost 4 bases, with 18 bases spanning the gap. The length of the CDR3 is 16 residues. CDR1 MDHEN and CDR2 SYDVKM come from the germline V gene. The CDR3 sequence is CASAPGPLGGANVLTF. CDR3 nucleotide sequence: TGTGCCAGCGCACCGGGACCCCTGGGGGGGGCCAACGTCCTGACTTTC.

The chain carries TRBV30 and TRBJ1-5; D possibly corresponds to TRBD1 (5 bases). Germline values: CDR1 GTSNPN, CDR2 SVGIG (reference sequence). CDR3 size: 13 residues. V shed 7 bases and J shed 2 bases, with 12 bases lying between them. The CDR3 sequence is CASSKGGNQPQHF. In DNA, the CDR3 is TGTGCCTCCTCGAAAGGGGGCAATCAGCCCCAGCATTTT.

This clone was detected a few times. CDR3 sequence: CASSLAEGAQYF. CDR3 sequence (DNA): TGCGCCAGCAGCTTGGCGGAAGGGGCCCAGTACTTC. The rearrangement links TRBV5-1 to TRBJ2-5, with D possibly TRBD1 on 5 matching bases. Trimming removed 0 bases at V and 9 bases at J, with 9 bases between. The length of the CDR3 is 12 residues. CDR1 and CDR2 (germline): SGHRS, YFSETQ.

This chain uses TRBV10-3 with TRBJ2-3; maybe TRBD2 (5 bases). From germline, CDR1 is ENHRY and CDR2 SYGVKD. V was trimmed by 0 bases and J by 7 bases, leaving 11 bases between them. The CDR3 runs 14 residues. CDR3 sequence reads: CAISESGDKNTQYF. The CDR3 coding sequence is TGTGCCATCAGTGAGTCGGGAGACAAGAATACGCAGTATTTT.

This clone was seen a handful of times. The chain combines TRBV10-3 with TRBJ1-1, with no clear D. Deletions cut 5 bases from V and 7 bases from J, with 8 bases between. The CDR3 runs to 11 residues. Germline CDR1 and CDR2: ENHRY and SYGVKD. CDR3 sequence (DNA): TGTGCCATCAGTAACGACATTGAAGCTTTCTTT. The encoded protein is CAISNDIEAFF.

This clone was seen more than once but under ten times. The CDR3 DNA follows: TGTGCCAGCAGCCCGGGACGGATAGCTAACTATGGCTACACCTTC. It translates to CASSPGRIANYGYTF. V usage is TRBV7-2 and J usage is TRBJ1-2; possibly TRBD1 for D (5 bases). Germline CDR1 is SGHTA and CDR2 is FQGNSA. The V gene lost 5 bases and the J gene lost 0 bases, with 13 bases spanning the gap. This CDR3 contains 15 residues.

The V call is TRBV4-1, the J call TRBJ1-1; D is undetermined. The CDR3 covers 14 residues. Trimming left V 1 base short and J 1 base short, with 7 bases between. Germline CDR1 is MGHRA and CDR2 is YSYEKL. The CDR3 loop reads CASSQVFKNTEAFF. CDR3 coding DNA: TGCGCCAGCAGCCAAGTTTTTAAGAACACTGAAGCTTTCTTT.

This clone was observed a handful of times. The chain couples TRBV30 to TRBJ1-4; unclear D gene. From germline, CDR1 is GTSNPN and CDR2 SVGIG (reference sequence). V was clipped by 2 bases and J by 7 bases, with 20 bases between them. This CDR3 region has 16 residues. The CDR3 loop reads CAWSSGGGNWGEKLFF. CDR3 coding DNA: TGTGCCTGGAGTTCCGGAGGAGGGAATTGGGGTGAAAAACTGTTTTTT.

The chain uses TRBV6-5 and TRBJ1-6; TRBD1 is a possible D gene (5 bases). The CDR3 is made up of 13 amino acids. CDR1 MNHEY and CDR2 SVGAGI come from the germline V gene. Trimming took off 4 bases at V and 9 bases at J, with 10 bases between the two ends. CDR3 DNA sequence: TGTGCCAGCAGTTGGGACGGAAGTTCACCCCTCCACTTT. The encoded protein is CASSWDGSSPLHF.

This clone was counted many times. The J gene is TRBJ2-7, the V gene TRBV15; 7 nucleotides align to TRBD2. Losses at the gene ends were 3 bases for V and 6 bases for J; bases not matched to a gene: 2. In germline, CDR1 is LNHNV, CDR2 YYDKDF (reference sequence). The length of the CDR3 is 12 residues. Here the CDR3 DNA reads TGTGCCACCAGCAGCCGCGGGGGCGAGCAGTACTTC. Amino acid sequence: CATSSRGGEQYF.